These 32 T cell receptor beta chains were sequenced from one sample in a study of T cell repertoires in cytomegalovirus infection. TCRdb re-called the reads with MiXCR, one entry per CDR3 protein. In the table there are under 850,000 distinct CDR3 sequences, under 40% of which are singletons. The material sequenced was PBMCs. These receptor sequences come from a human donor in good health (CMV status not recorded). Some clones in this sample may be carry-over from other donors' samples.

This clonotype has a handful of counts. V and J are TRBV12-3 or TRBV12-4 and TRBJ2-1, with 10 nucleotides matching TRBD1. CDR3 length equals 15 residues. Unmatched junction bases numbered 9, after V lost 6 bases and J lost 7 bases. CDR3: CASSKTGGFENEQFF. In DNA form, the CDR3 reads TGTGCCAGCAGCAAGACAGGGGGCTTTGAAAATGAGCAGTTCTTC.

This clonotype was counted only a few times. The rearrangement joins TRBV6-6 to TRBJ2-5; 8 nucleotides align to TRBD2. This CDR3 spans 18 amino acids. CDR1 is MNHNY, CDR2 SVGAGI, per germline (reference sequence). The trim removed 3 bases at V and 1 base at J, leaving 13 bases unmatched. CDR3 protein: CASSYRAQASGFQETQYF. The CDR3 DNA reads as TGTGCCAGCAGTTATAGGGCCCAAGCTAGCGGGTTCCAAGAGACCCAGTACTTC.

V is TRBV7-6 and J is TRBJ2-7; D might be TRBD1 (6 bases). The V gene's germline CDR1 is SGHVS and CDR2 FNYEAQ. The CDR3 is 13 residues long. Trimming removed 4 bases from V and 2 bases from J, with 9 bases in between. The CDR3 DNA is TGTGCCAGCAGCTGGGGGCCACCCTACGAGCAGTACTTC. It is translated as CASSWGPPYEQYF.

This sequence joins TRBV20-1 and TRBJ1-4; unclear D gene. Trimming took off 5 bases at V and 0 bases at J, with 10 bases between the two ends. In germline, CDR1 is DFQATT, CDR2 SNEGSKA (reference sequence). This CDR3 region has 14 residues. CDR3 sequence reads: CSAESGTTNEKLFF. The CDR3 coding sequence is TGCAGTGCTGAAAGCGGGACAACTAATGAAAAACTGTTTTTT.

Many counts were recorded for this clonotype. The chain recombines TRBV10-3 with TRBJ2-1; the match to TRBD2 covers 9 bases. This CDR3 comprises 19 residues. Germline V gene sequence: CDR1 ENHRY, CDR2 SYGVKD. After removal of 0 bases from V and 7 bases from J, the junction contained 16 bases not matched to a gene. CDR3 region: CAISESTKALAGLVNEQFF. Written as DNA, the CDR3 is TGTGCCATCAGTGAGTCGACTAAAGCCCTAGCGGGATTGGTAAATGAGCAGTTCTTC.

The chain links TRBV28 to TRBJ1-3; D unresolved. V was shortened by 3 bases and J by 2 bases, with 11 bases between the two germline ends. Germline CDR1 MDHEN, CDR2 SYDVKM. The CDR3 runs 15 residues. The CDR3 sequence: CASSLVGSAGNTIYF. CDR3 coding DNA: TGTGCCAGCAGTTTGGTAGGCTCCGCTGGAAACACCATATATTTT.

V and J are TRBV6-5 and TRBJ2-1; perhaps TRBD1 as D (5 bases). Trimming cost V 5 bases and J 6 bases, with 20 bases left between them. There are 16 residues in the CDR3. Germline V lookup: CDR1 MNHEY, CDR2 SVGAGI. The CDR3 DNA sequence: TGTGCCAGCAGTACGGCCAGGGCTTGGGGTGGCAATGAGCAGTTCTTC. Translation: CASSTARAWGGNEQFF.

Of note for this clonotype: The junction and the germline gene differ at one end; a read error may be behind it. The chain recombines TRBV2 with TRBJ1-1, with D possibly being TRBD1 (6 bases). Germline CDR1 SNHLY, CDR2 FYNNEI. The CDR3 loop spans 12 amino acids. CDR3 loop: CATSTGYTEAFF. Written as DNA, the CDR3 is TGTGCCACCAGTACAGGGTACACTGAAGCTTTCTTT.

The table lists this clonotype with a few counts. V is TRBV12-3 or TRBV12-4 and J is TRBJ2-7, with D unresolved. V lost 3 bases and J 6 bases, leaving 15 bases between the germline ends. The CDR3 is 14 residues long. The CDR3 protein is CASSFHGVVVEQYF. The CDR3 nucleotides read TGTGCCAGCAGTTTTCACGGTGTGGTAGTCGAGCAGTACTTC.

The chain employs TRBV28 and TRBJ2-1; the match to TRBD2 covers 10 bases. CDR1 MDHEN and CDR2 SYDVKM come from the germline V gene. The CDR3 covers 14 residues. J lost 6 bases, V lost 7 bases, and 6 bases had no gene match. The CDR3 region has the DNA TGTGCCAGCACTCTAGCGGGAGTGGGCAATGAGCAGTTCTTC. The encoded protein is CASTLAGVGNEQFF.

The CDR3 DNA sequence: TGTGCCAGCAGTGAAACAACCTTCCCCGTCGGGACCCAGTACTTC. Residues: CASSETTFPVGTQYF. The chain combines TRBV6-1 with TRBJ2-5; D is uncertain. This CDR3 has 15 residues. V lost 2 bases, J lost 7 bases, and 17 bases lay in between. Germline lookup yields CDR1 MNHNS and CDR2 SASEGT.

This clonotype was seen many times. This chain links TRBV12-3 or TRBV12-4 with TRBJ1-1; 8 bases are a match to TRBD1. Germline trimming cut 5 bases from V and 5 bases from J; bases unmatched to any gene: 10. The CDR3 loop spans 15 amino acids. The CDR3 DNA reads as TGTGCCAGCAGTCAGGACAGGGCCAAGGGTACTGAAGCTTTCTTT. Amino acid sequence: CASSQDRAKGTEAFF.

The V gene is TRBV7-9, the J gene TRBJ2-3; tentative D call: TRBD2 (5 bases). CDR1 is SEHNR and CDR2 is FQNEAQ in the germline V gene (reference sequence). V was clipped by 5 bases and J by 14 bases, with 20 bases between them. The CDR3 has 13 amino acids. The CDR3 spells CASSPSLSGDTYF. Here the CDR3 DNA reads TGTGCCAGCAGCCCCTCACTAAGCGGTGATACGTATTTT.

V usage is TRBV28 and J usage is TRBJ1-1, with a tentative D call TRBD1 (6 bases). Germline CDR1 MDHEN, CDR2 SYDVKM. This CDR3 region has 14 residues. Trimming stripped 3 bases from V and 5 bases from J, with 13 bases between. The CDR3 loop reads CASSLNQGWTEAFF. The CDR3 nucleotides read TGTGCCAGCAGTTTGAATCAGGGGTGGACTGAAGCTTTCTTT.

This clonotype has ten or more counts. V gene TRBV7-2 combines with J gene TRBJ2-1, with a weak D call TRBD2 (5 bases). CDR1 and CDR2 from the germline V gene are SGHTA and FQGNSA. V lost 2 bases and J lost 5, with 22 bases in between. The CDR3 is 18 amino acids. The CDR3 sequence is CASSLRGWRAPRDNEQFF. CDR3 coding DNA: TGTGCCAGCAGCTTAAGAGGGTGGCGGGCGCCCCGAGACAATGAGCAGTTCTTC.

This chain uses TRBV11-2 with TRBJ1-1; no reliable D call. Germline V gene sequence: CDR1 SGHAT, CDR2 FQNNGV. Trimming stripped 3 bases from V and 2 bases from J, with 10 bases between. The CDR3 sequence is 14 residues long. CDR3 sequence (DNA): TGTGCCAGCAGCTTGAAACAGATTAACACTGAAGCTTTCTTT. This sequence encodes CASSLKQINTEAFF.

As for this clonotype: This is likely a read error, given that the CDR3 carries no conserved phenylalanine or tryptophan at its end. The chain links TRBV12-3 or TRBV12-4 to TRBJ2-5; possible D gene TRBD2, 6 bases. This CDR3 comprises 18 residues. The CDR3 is CASSPKRPAGLTQDTQYL. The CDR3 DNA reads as TGTGCCAGCAGTCCCAAGCGGCCAGCGGGCCTGACACAAGATACCCAGTACTTA.

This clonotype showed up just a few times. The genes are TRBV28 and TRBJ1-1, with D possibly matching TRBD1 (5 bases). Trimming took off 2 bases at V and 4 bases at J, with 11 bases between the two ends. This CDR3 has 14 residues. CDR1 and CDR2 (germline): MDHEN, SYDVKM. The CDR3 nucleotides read TGTGCCAGCAGTTTAGGGGGGTGGATCACTGAAGCTTTCTTT. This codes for CASSLGGWITEAFF.

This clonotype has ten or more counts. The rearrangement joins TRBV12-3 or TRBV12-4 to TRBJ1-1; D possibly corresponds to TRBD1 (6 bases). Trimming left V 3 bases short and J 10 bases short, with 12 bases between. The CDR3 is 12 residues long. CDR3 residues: CASSFDEQGAFF. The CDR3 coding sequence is TGTGCCAGCAGTTTTGATGAACAGGGAGCTTTCTTT.

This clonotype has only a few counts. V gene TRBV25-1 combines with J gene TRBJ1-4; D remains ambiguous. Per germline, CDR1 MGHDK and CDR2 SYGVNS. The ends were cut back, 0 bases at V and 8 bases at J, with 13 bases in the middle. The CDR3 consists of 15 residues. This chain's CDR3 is CASSEYVGRGEKLFF. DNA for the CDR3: TGTGCCAGCAGTGAATATGTAGGCCGCGGGGAAAAACTGTTTTTT.

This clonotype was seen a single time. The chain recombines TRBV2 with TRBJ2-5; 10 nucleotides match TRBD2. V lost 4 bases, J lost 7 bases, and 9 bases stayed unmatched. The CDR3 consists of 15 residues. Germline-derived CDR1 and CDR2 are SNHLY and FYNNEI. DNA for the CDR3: TGTGCCAGCAGTGGACTAGCGGGCGCCCCCGGGACCCAGTACTTC. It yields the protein CASSGLAGAPGTQYF.

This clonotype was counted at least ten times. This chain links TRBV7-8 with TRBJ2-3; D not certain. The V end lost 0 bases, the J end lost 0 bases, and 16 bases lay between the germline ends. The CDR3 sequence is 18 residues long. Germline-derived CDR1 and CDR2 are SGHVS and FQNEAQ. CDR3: CASSLASWVATSTDTQYF. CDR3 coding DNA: TGTGCCAGCAGCTTAGCATCCTGGGTGGCGACTAGCACAGATACGCAGTATTTT. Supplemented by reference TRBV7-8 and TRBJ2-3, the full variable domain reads GAGVSQSPRYKVAKRGQDVALRCDPISGHVSLFWYQQALGQGPEFLTYFQNEAQLDKSGLPSDRFFAERPEGSVSTLKIQRTQQEDSAVYLCASSLASWVATSTDTQYFGPGTRLTVL.

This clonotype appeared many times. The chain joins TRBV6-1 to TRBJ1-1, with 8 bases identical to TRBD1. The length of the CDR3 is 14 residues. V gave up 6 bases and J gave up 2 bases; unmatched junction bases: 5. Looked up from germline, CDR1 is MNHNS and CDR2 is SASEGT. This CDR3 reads CASSGDRLNTEAFF. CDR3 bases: TGTGCCAGCAGCGGGGACAGGCTAAACACTGAAGCTTTCTTT.

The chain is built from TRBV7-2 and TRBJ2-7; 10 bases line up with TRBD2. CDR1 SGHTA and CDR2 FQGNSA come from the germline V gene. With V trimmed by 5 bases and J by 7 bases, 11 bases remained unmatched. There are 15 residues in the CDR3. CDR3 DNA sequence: TGTGCCAGCAGCGGTAGAGTAGCGGGAGGTTCGGAGCAGTACTTC. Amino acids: CASSGRVAGGSEQYF.

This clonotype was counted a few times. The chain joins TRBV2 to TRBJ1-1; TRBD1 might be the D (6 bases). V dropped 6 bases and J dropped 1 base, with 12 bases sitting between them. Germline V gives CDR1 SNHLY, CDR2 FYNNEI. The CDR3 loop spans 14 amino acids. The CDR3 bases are TGTGCCAGCAGAACGGGCAGGGGGAACACTGAAGCTTTCTTT. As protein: CASRTGRGNTEAFF.

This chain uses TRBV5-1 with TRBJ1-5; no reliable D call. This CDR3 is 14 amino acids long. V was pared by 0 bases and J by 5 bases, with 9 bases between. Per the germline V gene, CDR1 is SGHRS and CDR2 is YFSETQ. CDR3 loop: CASSLAGRDQPQHF. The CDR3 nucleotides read TGCGCCAGCAGCTTGGCCGGTAGGGATCAGCCCCAGCATTTT.

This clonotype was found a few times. The CDR3 spells CASSDRWETHGDTEAFF. The CDR3 nucleotides are TGTGCCAGCTCAGATCGGTGGGAGACTCATGGGGACACTGAAGCTTTCTTT. This chain uses TRBV18 with TRBJ1-1; D uncertain. With 5 bases removed from V and 3 bases from J, the gap between germline ends came to 22 bases. The CDR3 sequence is 17 residues long. In germline, CDR1 is KGHSH, CDR2 LQKENI. The entire variable domain, with the rest obtained from reference TRBV18 and TRBJ1-1, is as follows: NAGVMQNPRHLVRRRGQEARLRCSPMKGHSHVYWYRQLPEEGLKFMVYLQKENIIDESGMPKERFSAEFPKEGPSILRIQQVVRGDSAAYFCASSDRWETHGDTEAFFGQGTRLTVV.

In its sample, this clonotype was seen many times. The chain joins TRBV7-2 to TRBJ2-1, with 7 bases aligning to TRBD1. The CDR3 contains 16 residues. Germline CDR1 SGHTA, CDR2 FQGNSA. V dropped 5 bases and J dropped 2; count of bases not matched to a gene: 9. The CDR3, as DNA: TGTGCCAGCAGCCTCGACAGGGATTGGCCCTACAATGAGCAGTTCTTC. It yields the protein CASSLDRDWPYNEQFF.

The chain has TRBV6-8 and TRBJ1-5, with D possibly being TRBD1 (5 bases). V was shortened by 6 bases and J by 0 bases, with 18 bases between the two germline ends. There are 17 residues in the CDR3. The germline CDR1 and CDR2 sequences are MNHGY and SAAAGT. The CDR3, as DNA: TGTGCCAGCAGGGGGGTCTTGGCTGAGGTTAGCAATCAGCCCCAGCATTTT. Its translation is CASRGVLAEVSNQPQHF.

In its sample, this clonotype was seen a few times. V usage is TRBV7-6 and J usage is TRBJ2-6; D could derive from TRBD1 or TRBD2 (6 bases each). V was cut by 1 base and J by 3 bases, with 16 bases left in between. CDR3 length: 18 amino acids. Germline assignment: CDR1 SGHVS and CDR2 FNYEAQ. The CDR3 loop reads CASSLEGSGANGANVLTF. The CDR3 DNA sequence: TGTGCCAGCAGCTTAGAAGGATCGGGGGCTAATGGGGCCAACGTCCTGACTTTC.

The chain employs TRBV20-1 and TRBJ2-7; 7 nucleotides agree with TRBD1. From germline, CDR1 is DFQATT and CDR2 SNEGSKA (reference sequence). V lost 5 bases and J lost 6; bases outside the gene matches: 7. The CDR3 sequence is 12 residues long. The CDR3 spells CSAQQGSGEQYF. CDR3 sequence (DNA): TGCAGTGCTCAACAGGGGTCGGGCGAGCAGTACTTC.

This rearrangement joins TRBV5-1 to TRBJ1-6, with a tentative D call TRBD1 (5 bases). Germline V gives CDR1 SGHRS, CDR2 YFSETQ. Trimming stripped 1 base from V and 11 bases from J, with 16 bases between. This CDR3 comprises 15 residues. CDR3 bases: TGCGCCAGCAGCTTGAACTCTCCCGGGGCAACACCCCTCCACTTT. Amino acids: CASSLNSPGATPLHF.